Below are 22 T cell receptor beta chains sequenced from a single sample in a study of blood T cell repertoires in COVID-19. The protocol was immunoSEQ multiplex PCR, while the TCRdb copy is restricted to in-frame clones and leaves out a portion. The table has tens of thousands of clones, approximately 80% seen once. Sequencing used PBMCs or T cells enriched from blood (not recorded which). The receptors shown here come from a woman between 40 and 50 years old with acute COVID-19.

This clone was seen just once. The chain combines TRBV5-1 with TRBJ2-6, with 8 bases identical to TRBD2. Germline trimming cut 2 bases from V and 4 bases from J; bases unmatched to any gene: 11. The CDR3 totals 18 residues. Per the germline V gene, CDR1 is SGHRS and CDR2 is YFSETQ. The DNA of the CDR3 is TGCGCCAGCAGCTTAAACGACCAAAGACTAGCGGGGGCCAACGTCCTGACTTTC. Amino acid sequence: CASSLNDQRLAGANVLTF.

This chain's CDR3 is CASSLDRARGYTF. CDR3 nucleotide sequence: TGTGCCAGCAGCTTAGACAGGGCCCGCGGCTACACCTTC. The chain is built from TRBV5-6 and TRBJ1-2, with 7 nucleotides matching TRBD1. Trimming cost V 2 bases and J 8 bases; bases outside gene matches: 6. Germline CDR1 SGHDT, CDR2 YYEEEE. The CDR3 runs to 13 residues.

This clone was observed a few times. The V gene is TRBV18, the J gene TRBJ2-1, with 7 bases lining up with TRBD1. Per germline, CDR1 KGHSH and CDR2 LQKENI. Trimming removed 3 bases from V and 0 bases from J; junction bases left unmatched: 2. This CDR3 has 15 residues. Here the CDR3 reads CASSPDRFSYNEQFF. The CDR3 DNA follows: TGTGCCAGCTCACCGGACAGGTTCTCCTACAATGAGCAGTTCTTC.

V is TRBV3-1 (or the pseudogene TRBV3-2) and J is TRBJ2-3; D remains ambiguous. V was clipped by 5 bases and J by 6 bases, with 9 bases between them. CDR3 length: 12 amino acids. Germline CDR1 reads LGHDT; CDR2 reads YNNKEL (reference sequence). The CDR3 reads CASSSRWDTQYF. The CDR3 nucleotides are TGTGCCAGCAGCTCCCGGTGGGATACGCAGTATTTT.

This rearrangement joins TRBV11-2 to TRBJ2-3; tentatively, D is TRBD2 (6 bases). The CDR3 runs 14 residues. The germline CDR1 and CDR2 sequences are SGHAT and FQNNGV. The V end was cut by 5 bases, the J end by 8 bases, with 17 bases between. This chain's CDR3 is CASSGGYRGFTQYF. The CDR3 nucleotides read TGTGCCAGCAGCGGGGGGTATCGGGGGTTTACGCAGTATTTT. The full variable domain, its missing parts supplied by reference TRBV11-2 and TRBJ2-3, is EAGVAQSPRYKIIEKRQSVAFWCNPISGHATLYWYQQILGQGPKLLIQFQNNGVVDDSQLPKDRFSAERLKGVDSTLKIQPAKLEDSAVYLCASSGGYRGFTQYFGPGTRLTVL.

The chain links TRBV5-1 to TRBJ2-7, with D possibly being TRBD1 (5 bases). The CDR3 contains 14 residues. V was trimmed by 2 bases and J by 4 bases, leaving 13 bases between them. Germline V gene lookup returns CDR1 SGHRS and CDR2 YFSETQ. The CDR3 sequence is CASSLGDAKYEQYF. Written as DNA, the CDR3 is TGCGCCAGCAGCTTAGGGGATGCGAAATACGAGCAGTACTTC.

V usage is TRBV14 and J usage is TRBJ1-6; 9 bases match TRBD1. V trimming: 3 bases; J trimming: 0 bases; junction bases outside the gene matches: 6. Germline lookup yields CDR1 SGHDN and CDR2 FVKESK. This CDR3 has 18 amino acids. Here the CDR3 reads CASSHRTGVTSYNSPLHF. The CDR3 nucleotides are TGTGCCAGCAGCCATCGGACAGGGGTGACCTCCTATAATTCACCCCTCCACTTT.

The chain combines TRBV2 with TRBJ1-5, with 10 bases that match TRBD1. This CDR3 comprises 13 residues. The germline V gene encodes CDR1 SNHLY and CDR2 FYNNEI. V shed 5 bases, J shed 9 bases, and the junction held 4 bases outside the gene matches. The CDR3 coding sequence is TGTGCCAGCAGTATGGACAGGGGGTTGCCCCAGCATTTT. The encoded protein is CASSMDRGLPQHF. The full variable domain, with the rest looked up from reference TRBV2 and TRBJ1-5, is EPEVTQTPSHQVTQMGQEVILRCVPISNHLYFYWYRQILGQKVEFLVSFYNNEISEKSEIFDDQFSVERPDGSNFTLKIRSTKLEDSAMYFCASSMDRGLPQHFGDGTRLSIL.

The rearrangement uses TRBV12-3 or TRBV12-4 and TRBJ1-2; D is unclear. V lost 3 bases and J lost 1, with 6 bases in between. The length of the CDR3 is 13 residues. DNA of the CDR3: TGTGCCAGCAGTTTTGCGGGTAACTATGGCTACACCTTC. It specifies CASSFAGNYGYTF.

This rearrangement joins TRBV9 to TRBJ2-5; 12 nucleotides line up with TRBD2. This CDR3 has 14 amino acids. Germline lookup yields CDR1 SGDLS and CDR2 YYNGEE. Trimming took 4 bases from V and 4 from J; bases not matched to a gene: 2. For the CDR3, the DNA is TGTGCCAGCAGCACGACTAGCGGGGGAGAGACCCAGTACTTC. This encodes CASSTTSGGETQYF.

The table lists this clone with a count of one. The V and J genes are TRBV19 and TRBJ2-3; 7 bases align to TRBD1. Losses at the gene ends were 6 bases for V and 5 bases for J; bases not matched to a gene: 5. The CDR3 is 13 amino acids. The germline V gene has CDR1 LNHDA and CDR2 SQIVND (reference sequence). CDR3 residues: CASRDRPGDTQYF. CDR3 bases: TGTGCCAGTAGGGACAGGCCGGGAGATACGCAGTATTTT.

The chain uses TRBV29-1 and TRBJ2-1; D remains ambiguous. CDR1 and CDR2 (germline): SQVTM, ANQGSEA. The V end was cut by 1 base, the J end by 0 bases, with 13 bases between. The CDR3 spans 16 residues. DNA of the CDR3: TGCAGCGTTGAAGGACTCCAACTAAGCTCCTACAATGAGCAGTTCTTC. Protein sequence: CSVEGLQLSSYNEQFF.

The V call is TRBV15, the J call TRBJ1-4; 8 bases agree with TRBD1. Germline loops: CDR1 LNHNV, CDR2 YYDKDF (reference sequence). The CDR3 is 16 amino acids. Unmatched junction bases numbered 9, after V lost 5 bases and J lost 4 bases. CDR3 DNA: TGTGCCACCAGCGGGCCTACAGGACAGGGTAATGAAAAACTGTTTTTT. It encodes CATSGPTGQGNEKLFF.

This rearrangement joins TRBV19 to TRBJ1-3, with 9 bases aligning to TRBD1. The germline V gene encodes CDR1 LNHDA and CDR2 SQIVND (reference sequence). With 7 bases clipped from V and 3 bases from J, the junction kept 16 bases outside the gene matches. This CDR3 has 18 amino acids. This CDR3 reads CASTRQGVSISGGNTIYF. As DNA, the CDR3 is TGTGCCAGTACCCGACAGGGGGTGTCGATTTCTGGTGGAAACACCATATATTTT.

The chain recombines TRBV4-1 with TRBJ1-5, with TRBD1 matching over 8 bases. Germline V lookup: CDR1 MGHRA, CDR2 YSYEKL. Trimming cost V 3 bases and J 1 base; bases outside gene matches: 14. The CDR3 has 19 residues. In DNA, the CDR3 is TGCGCCAGCAGCCAGTCATTAGACAGGGGCCTTTCAAGCAATCAGCCCCAGCATTTT. It specifies CASSQSLDRGLSSNQPQHF.

The chain is built from TRBV6-1 and TRBJ1-2; no reliable D call. Between the trimmed V and J ends, which lost 1 base and 5 bases, there was a span of 11 bases. Per germline, CDR1 MNHNS and CDR2 SASEGT. CDR3 length: 14 amino acids. The CDR3 here is CASSEDGVAYGYTF. In DNA form, the CDR3 reads TGTGCCAGCAGTGAAGATGGTGTAGCATATGGCTACACCTTC.

The chain joins TRBV27 to TRBJ2-3, with D unresolved. The V gene's germline CDR1 is MNHEY and CDR2 SMNVEV (reference sequence). This CDR3 is built from 12 residues. V gave up 5 bases and J gave up 0 bases, with 3 bases separating them. The DNA of the CDR3 is TGTGCCAGCAGTCCGAGCACAGATACGCAGTATTTT. Translated, it gives CASSPSTDTQYF.

In its sample, this clone is medium-sized. The rearrangement joins TRBV6-1 to TRBJ2-2; D possibly corresponds to TRBD1 (6 bases). There are 15 residues in the CDR3. The V end lost 3 bases, the J end lost 6 bases, and 14 bases lay between the germline ends. CDR1 is MNHNS, CDR2 SASEGT, per germline. CDR3 bases: TGTGCCAGCAGTGAGGGGGCTAGCCCCTCCGGGGAGCTGTTTTTT. It encodes CASSEGASPSGELFF.

In this sample, this clone turned up once. CDR3 amino acids: CASSTRGTGPRVNYGYTF. CDR3 sequence (DNA): TGTGCCAGTAGTACCCGAGGGACAGGGCCAAGGGTGAACTATGGCTACACCTTC. This chain joins TRBV19 and TRBJ1-2; 9 bases match TRBD1. V was pared by 4 bases and J by 2 bases, with 14 bases of the junction left unmatched. CDR1 is LNHDA and CDR2 is SQIVND in the germline V gene (reference sequence). This CDR3 is built from 18 residues.

The chain employs TRBV5-1 and TRBJ2-3, with 7 bases fitting TRBD2. Looked up from germline, CDR1 is SGHRS and CDR2 is YFSETQ. The CDR3 consists of 14 residues. Germline trimming cut 0 bases from V and 6 bases from J; bases unmatched to any gene: 4. The CDR3 DNA is TGCGCCAGCAGCTTGGTTCGGGAGGAGGATACGCAGTATTTT. Translated: CASSLVREEDTQYF.

The sample holds one count of this clone. This chain joins TRBV6-5 and TRBJ2-5; maybe TRBD1 (6 bases). The length of the CDR3 is 15 residues. Germline V gene data show CDR1 as MNHEY and CDR2 as SVGAGI. The V end was cut by 6 bases, the J end by 1 base, with 15 bases between. The CDR3 reads CASRLTTGPQETQYF. CDR3 in DNA: TGTGCCAGCAGACTTACTACAGGGCCCCAAGAGACCCAGTACTTC.

The J gene is TRBJ2-1, the V gene TRBV2, with D possibly matching TRBD2 (6 bases). Germline CDR1 is SNHLY and CDR2 is FYNNEI. CDR3 length: 16 amino acids. The V end was cut by 4 bases, the J end by 6 bases, with 19 bases between. The CDR3 is CASSASGLPFSNEQFF. The CDR3 nucleotides are TGTGCCAGCAGTGCTTCGGGACTTCCTTTTAGCAATGAGCAGTTCTTC.